These T cell receptor beta chains were read from a single sample in a study of cytomegalovirus exposure and HLA in healthy donors. Clones were read by immunoSEQ multiplex PCR, and TCRdb kept only the in-frame ones, dropping some. Of about 140,000 clones listed, about 80% were seen once; the top ten hold approximately 4.1%. Sequenced sample: PBMCs. The origin of the receptors is a middle-aged man in good health and CMV-seronegative. Each CDR3 is given with its conserved first and last residue. Some rows mark clone size as missing; the rest say once, few, many or name a class of expanded clone.

cdr3_length v_call clone_size cdr3_aa
15 TRBV7-2 NA CASSLQLAGGETQYF
16 TRBV7-2 NA CASSGQGALVNTEAFF
15 TRBV7-9 NA CASSLDGGSNEKLFF
14 TRBV2 NA CASNMGQRNTEAFF
14 TRBV6-6 NA CAITPGQGNYGYTF
12 TRBV2 NA CASRADDQPQHF
16 TRBV6-5 NA CASSYAGQGVSYEQYF
16 TRBV5-4 NA CASSPGKARSNQPQHF
11 TRBV5-8 NA CASNENSPLHF
15 TRBV4-1 NA CASRLGQGEYNEQFF
14 TRBV9 NA CASIGGAHLYGYTF
17 TRBV7-2 once CASSPPSPGVGNTEAFF
15 TRBV29-1 NA CSVEIAGGRSETQYF
17 TRBV18 NA CASSEWTSGGEQSEQYF
18 TRBV2 NA CASSEVGAVGLLNEKLFF
14 TRBV5-1 NA CASSLFGGAYEQFF
17 TRBV5-1 NA CASSLEARVATNEKLFF
16 TRBV25-1 NA CASSEFLAGGRSEQYF
14 TRBV6-1 NA CASSEAAGDYGYTF
16 TRBV7-2 NA CASSAGTSAAKNIQYF
14 TRBV6-5 once CASSYKGGSSPLHF
13 TRBV12-5 NA CASGLLDSTEAFF
15 TRBV6-5 NA CASRDRMNSNQPQHF
16 TRBV27 few CASSLQPSGSTDTQYF
13 TRBV10-3 few CATKDRFNQPQHF
17 TRBV19 NA CASSMRLPGTGFNEQFF
13 TRBV7-2 NA CASSLGTTTSYTF
15 TRBV5-6 NA CASSLAGSKNQPQHF
15 TRBV13 NA CASSAYREGNHEQYF
15 TRBV9 NA CASSALGGAREKLFF
13 TRBV29-1 NA CSVPGFSYNEQFF
15 TRBV19 NA CASSMTGDSYNEQFF
13 TRBV6-1 NA CASSVGQHQPQHF
12 TRBV28 NA CASSVRNQPQHF
17 TRBV4-3 few CASSQAGTGSGANVLTF
14 TRBV15 NA CATSRVDRENIQYF
15 TRBV9 few CASSVGGVLNEKLFF
13 TRBV7-2 NA CASSLPVRNTIYF
14 TRBV25-1 NA CASSGLTAWGEAFF
14 TRBV7-9 NA CASSPGRADYGYTF
13 TRBV7-9 NA CARSFTGTGEQYF
13 TRBV5-6 NA CASSWGRSYGYTF
14 TRBV6-1 once CASRAGTPPEKLFF
14 TRBV28 NA CASSLEAEPYGYTF
17 TRBV13 NA CASSGGQGTLGANVLTF
16 TRBV28 NA CASSFVGTPMNTEAFF
15 TRBV11-2 NA CASSPQAATNEKLFF
15 TRBV29-1 NA CSVEGGLGKKNGYTF
14 TRBV7-9 NA CASSLDPQVTEQYF
15 TRBV2 NA CASKRDRENTGELFF
13 TRBV30 NA CGRGRSNTGELFF
14 TRBV29-1 NA CSVEGGSGVEKLFF
13 TRBV27 few CASSLKGNYGYTF
12 TRBV5-1 NA CASSSDRVGYTF
17 TRBV5-1 few CASSPGLAGGPWNEQFF
15 TRBV9 NA CASSVDSRRNTEAFF
13 TRBV21-1 NA CASRTGEQETQYF
15 TRBV6-1 few CASSSDILSYNEQFF
16 TRBV5-4 once CASSLPRQGNSYEQYF
13 TRBV7-8 NA CASSSDRVGEQYF